Listed below are T cell receptor beta chains from one sample, sequenced in a study of control samples from healthy donors and cancer patients. Libraries were prepared by immunoSEQ multiplex PCR; TCRdb keeps only in-frame clonotypes and omits some of them. The profile covers 85,000 to 90,000 clones, with around 90% appearing a single time and 8.5% to 10% taken by the ten largest. Sequencing was carried out using PBMCs. The receptors here all came from a woman aged 45-65 years with colorectal cancer. Each CDR3 is given with its conserved first and last residue. Fields, in order: J gene, D gene, clone size, CDR3 length, V gene, CDR3 protein, CDR3 DNA. A D gene is named only where the DNA matches it firmly. Size tells how often a clone was seen (once, few, many) or the class of an expanded clone, and some rows leave it out.

J gene: TRBJ2-2
D gene: TRBD2
clone size: .
CDR3 length: 15
V gene: TRBV7-2
CDR3 protein: CATKLAGGNTGELFF
CDR3 DNA: TGTGCCACCAAACTAGCGGGGGGGAACACCGGGGAGCTGTTTTTT

J gene: TRBJ2-1
D gene: .
clone size: .
CDR3 length: 12
V gene: TRBV24-1
CDR3 protein: CATSPQGYEQFF
CDR3 DNA: TGTGCCACTTCTCCGCAAGGCTATGAGCAGTTCTTC

J gene: TRBJ1-2
D gene: .
clone size: few
CDR3 length: 13
V gene: TRBV6-1
CDR3 protein: CASSDRFNYGYTF
CDR3 DNA: TGTGCCAGCAGTGACAGATTTAACTATGGCTACACCTTC

J gene: TRBJ1-6
D gene: .
clone size: .
CDR3 length: 13
V gene: TRBV10-2
CDR3 protein: CASSGQRGSPLHF
CDR3 DNA: TGCGCCAGCAGTGGGCAGAGGGGTTCACCCCTCCACTTT

J gene: TRBJ1-3
D gene: TRBD1
clone size: .
CDR3 length: 15
V gene: TRBV7-8
CDR3 protein: CASSLGQGGGNTIYF
CDR3 DNA: TGTGCCAGCAGCTTAGGGCAGGGGGGAGGAAACACCATATATTTT

J gene: TRBJ1-5
D gene: .
clone size: .
CDR3 length: 17
V gene: TRBV12-1
CDR3 protein: CASSFAQGSFQGQPQHF
CDR3 DNA: .

J gene: TRBJ1-6
D gene: .
clone size: .
CDR3 length: 12
V gene: TRBV20-1
CDR3 protein: CSASQGYPPLHF
CDR3 DNA: TGCAGTGCTAGTCAGGGGTACCCACCCCTCCACTTT

J gene: TRBJ1-5
D gene: .
clone size: .
CDR3 length: 14
V gene: TRBV6-2/TRBV6-3
CDR3 protein: CASSYLDSNQPQHF
CDR3 DNA: TGTGCCAGCAGTTACCTGGACAGCAATCAGCCCCAGCATTTT

J gene: TRBJ1-4
D gene: .
clone size: .
CDR3 length: 14
V gene: TRBV7-2
CDR3 protein: CASSSTGLAEKLFF
CDR3 DNA: TGTGCCAGCAGCTCCACAGGGTTGGCTGAAAAACTGTTTTTT

J gene: TRBJ1-1
D gene: .
clone size: .
CDR3 length: 14
V gene: TRBV4-3
CDR3 protein: CASSQEPLATEAFF
CDR3 DNA: TGCGCCAGCAGCCAAGAGCCCCTCGCCACTGAAGCTTTCTTT

J gene: TRBJ1-1
D gene: TRBD1
clone size: .
CDR3 length: 16
V gene: TRBV28
CDR3 protein: CASSGTGVRGALEAFF
CDR3 DNA: TGTGCCAGCAGTGGGACAGGAGTTCGGGGTGCGTTGGAAGCTTTCTTT

J gene: TRBJ1-4
D gene: TRBD1
clone size: once
CDR3 length: 16
V gene: TRBV7-9
CDR3 protein: CASSLTGTVTNEKLFF
CDR3 DNA: TGTGCCAGCAGCTTAACAGGGACAGTTACTAATGAAAAACTGTTTTTT

J gene: TRBJ1-3
D gene: .
clone size: few
CDR3 length: 16
V gene: TRBV18
CDR3 protein: CASSPGDGFSGNTIYF
CDR3 DNA: TGTGCCAGCTCACCAGGGGACGGATTCTCTGGAAACACCATATATTTT

J gene: TRBJ1-3
D gene: .
clone size: .
CDR3 length: 14
V gene: TRBV30
CDR3 protein: CAWKGRSSGNTIYF
CDR3 DNA: TGTGCCTGGAAGGGCAGGAGCTCTGGAAACACCATATATTTT

J gene: TRBJ2-5
D gene: .
clone size: .
CDR3 length: 13
V gene: TRBV30
CDR3 protein: CAWSPTGPETQYF
CDR3 DNA: TGTGCCTGGAGTCCCACAGGTCCGGAGACCCAGTACTTC

J gene: TRBJ1-4
D gene: .
clone size: .
CDR3 length: 12
V gene: TRBV5-1
CDR3 protein: CASSTDSEKLFF
CDR3 DNA: TGCGCCAGCAGCACGGACAGCGAAAAACTGTTTTTT

J gene: TRBJ1-3
D gene: TRBD1
clone size: .
CDR3 length: 15
V gene: TRBV6-5
CDR3 protein: CASSIGQGAGNTIYF
CDR3 DNA: TGTGCCAGCAGCATCGGACAGGGGGCTGGAAACACCATATATTTT

J gene: TRBJ2-3
D gene: .
clone size: .
CDR3 length: 15
V gene: TRBV7-2
CDR3 protein: CASSLAGGLADTQYF
CDR3 DNA: TGTGCCAGCAGCTTAGCGGGGGGTCTGGCAGATACGCAGTATTTT

J gene: TRBJ1-5
D gene: .
clone size: .
CDR3 length: 12
V gene: TRBV6-5
CDR3 protein: CASSFPNQPQHF
CDR3 DNA: TGTGCCAGCAGTTTTCCCAATCAGCCCCAGCATTTT

J gene: TRBJ2-5
D gene: TRBD1
clone size: .
CDR3 length: 13
V gene: TRBV6-5
CDR3 protein: CASRRDSGETQYF
CDR3 DNA: TGTGCCAGCAGAAGGGACAGCGGAGAGACCCAGTACTTC

J gene: TRBJ2-3
D gene: TRBD2
clone size: .
CDR3 length: 15
V gene: TRBV24-1
CDR3 protein: CATSGNSGGRDTQYF
CDR3 DNA: TGTGCCACCAGTGGGAACAGCGGGGGGCGAGATACGCAGTATTTT

J gene: TRBJ2-2
D gene: TRBD1
clone size: .
CDR3 length: 13
V gene: TRBV6-2/TRBV6-3
CDR3 protein: CASSVDRAGELFF
CDR3 DNA: TGTGCCAGCAGTGTGGACAGGGCCGGGGAGCTGTTTTTT

J gene: TRBJ2-4
D gene: TRBD1
clone size: once
CDR3 length: 16
V gene: TRBV10-3
CDR3 protein: CAISEQGQGAGNIQYF
CDR3 DNA: TGTGCCATCAGTGAGCAAGGACAGGGGGCAGGAAACATTCAGTACTTC

J gene: TRBJ2-1
D gene: TRBD2
clone size: .
CDR3 length: 14
V gene: TRBV6-5
CDR3 protein: CASRRGLEDNEQFF
CDR3 DNA: TGTGCCAGCAGAAGGGGACTAGAGGACAATGAGCAGTTCTTC

J gene: TRBJ2-3
D gene: .
clone size: .
CDR3 length: 13
V gene: TRBV10-1
CDR3 protein: CASSVSGSDTQYF
CDR3 DNA: TGCGCCAGCAGTGTTTCGGGGTCAGATACGCAGTATTTT

J gene: TRBJ1-2
D gene: .
clone size: .
CDR3 length: 13
V gene: TRBV7-9
CDR3 protein: CASSLVGNRGYTF
CDR3 DNA: TGTGCCAGCAGCTTAGTAGGGAATCGCGGCTACACCTTC

J gene: TRBJ1-2
D gene: TRBD1
clone size: .
CDR3 length: 14
V gene: TRBV5-1
CDR3 protein: CASSLRTGDYGYTF
CDR3 DNA: TGCGCCAGCAGCCTAAGGACAGGGGACTATGGCTACACCTTC

J gene: TRBJ1-2
D gene: .
clone size: .
CDR3 length: 14
V gene: TRBV6-5
CDR3 protein: CASSYQTGGDGYTF
CDR3 DNA: TGTGCCAGCAGTTATCAGACGGGGGGGGATGGCTACACCTTC

J gene: TRBJ1-1
D gene: .
clone size: .
CDR3 length: 14
V gene: TRBV4-1
CDR3 protein: CASRGPLDNTEAFF
CDR3 DNA: TGCGCCAGCAGGGGACCCCTTGATAACACTGAAGCTTTCTTT

J gene: TRBJ2-2
D gene: TRBD1
clone size: .
CDR3 length: 16
V gene: TRBV10-3
CDR3 protein: CAISPGQGLNTGELFF
CDR3 DNA: TGTGCCATCAGTCCGGGACAGGGTTTGAACACCGGGGAGCTGTTTTTT

J gene: TRBJ2-5
D gene: .
clone size: .
CDR3 length: 13
V gene: TRBV7-2
CDR3 protein: CASSLFVEETQYF
CDR3 DNA: TGTGCCAGCAGCTTATTCGTGGAGGAGACCCAGTACTTC

J gene: TRBJ2-1
D gene: .
clone size: .
CDR3 length: 15
V gene: TRBV7-2
CDR3 protein: CASSLRFRTTNEQFF
CDR3 DNA: TGTGCCAGCAGCTTAAGGTTTAGGACTACGAATGAGCAGTTCTTC

J gene: TRBJ2-2
D gene: .
clone size: .
CDR3 length: 17
V gene: TRBV18
CDR3 protein: CASSPSTRDINTGELFF
CDR3 DNA: TGTGCCAGCTCACCATCCACCAGGGACATTAACACCGGGGAGCTGTTTTTT

J gene: TRBJ1-3
D gene: .
clone size: .
CDR3 length: 14
V gene: TRBV3-1/TRBV3-2
CDR3 protein: CASSHSDSRNTIYF
CDR3 DNA: TGTGCCAGCAGCCATAGTGACAGCCGAAACACCATATATTTT

J gene: TRBJ2-5
D gene: TRBD2
clone size: .
CDR3 length: 16
V gene: TRBV7-8
CDR3 protein: CASSFQLAGGLETQYF
CDR3 DNA: TGTGCCAGCAGCTTCCAACTAGCGGGGGGGCTTGAGACCCAGTACTTC

J gene: TRBJ1-5
D gene: TRBD1
clone size: .
CDR3 length: 13
V gene: TRBV28
CDR3 protein: CASREDRGQPQHF
CDR3 DNA: TGTGCCAGCAGGGAGGACAGGGGACAGCCCCAGCATTTT

J gene: TRBJ1-4
D gene: .
clone size: .
CDR3 length: 18
V gene: TRBV9
CDR3 protein: CASSAKGGPATTNEKLFF
CDR3 DNA: TGTGCCAGCAGCGCTAAAGGGGGACCGGCTACAACTAATGAAAAACTGTTTTTT

J gene: TRBJ2-1
D gene: TRBD1
clone size: .
CDR3 length: 14
V gene: TRBV19
CDR3 protein: CATNRQGADDEQFF
CDR3 DNA: TGTGCCACCAATAGACAGGGAGCGGACGATGAGCAGTTCTTC

J gene: TRBJ2-1
D gene: .
clone size: .
CDR3 length: 14
V gene: TRBV4-2
CDR3 protein: CASSQVDLETEQFF
CDR3 DNA: TGTGCCAGCAGCCAAGTTGATCTGGAGACTGAGCAGTTCTTC

J gene: TRBJ1-1
D gene: TRBD1
clone size: .
CDR3 length: 16
V gene: TRBV6-5
CDR3 protein: CASSYSSGTGGTEAFF
CDR3 DNA: TGTGCCAGCAGTTACTCGAGCGGGACAGGGGGAACTGAAGCTTTCTTT

J gene: TRBJ1-2
D gene: .
clone size: .
CDR3 length: 13
V gene: TRBV19
CDR3 protein: CASTLGGGYGYTF
CDR3 DNA: TGTGCCAGTACCCTGGGGGGGGGCTATGGCTACACCTTC

J gene: TRBJ1-1
D gene: .
clone size: few
CDR3 length: 13
V gene: TRBV28
CDR3 protein: CASSLRGGTEAFF
CDR3 DNA: TGTGCCAGCAGTTTGCGAGGTGGCACTGAAGCTTTCTTT

J gene: TRBJ2-1
D gene: .
clone size: .
CDR3 length: 15
V gene: TRBV5-1
CDR3 protein: CASSLTLVSYNEQFF
CDR3 DNA: TGCGCCAGCAGCTTAACACTTGTCTCCTACAATGAGCAGTTCTTC

J gene: TRBJ2-2
D gene: TRBD2
clone size: .
CDR3 length: 17
V gene: TRBV3-1/TRBV3-2
CDR3 protein: CASSQDYGAGGDGELFF
CDR3 DNA: TGTGCCAGCAGCCAAGATTATGGAGCGGGGGGTGACGGGGAGCTGTTTTTT

J gene: TRBJ2-3
D gene: TRBD2
clone size: .
CDR3 length: 16
V gene: TRBV7-8
CDR3 protein: CASSLGRLAGTDTQYF
CDR3 DNA: TGTGCCAGCAGCTTAGGTCGGCTAGCGGGGACAGATACGCAGTATTTT

J gene: TRBJ1-5
D gene: .
clone size: .
CDR3 length: 14
V gene: TRBV6-2/TRBV6-3
CDR3 protein: CASSYLENGGPQHF
CDR3 DNA: TGTGCCAGCAGTTATTTGGAGAACGGGGGGCCCCAGCATTTT

J gene: TRBJ2-5
D gene: TRBD2
clone size: .
CDR3 length: 16
V gene: TRBV6-2/TRBV6-3
CDR3 protein: CASSGSGLAGEETQYF
CDR3 DNA: TGTGCCAGCAGTGGATCGGGACTAGCGGGGGAAGAGACCCAGTACTTC

J gene: TRBJ1-1
D gene: .
clone size: .
CDR3 length: 15
V gene: TRBV5-6
CDR3 protein: CASSLGEVPRIEAFF
CDR3 DNA: TGTGCCAGCAGCTTGGGGGAGGTCCCTCGTATAGAAGCTTTCTTT

J gene: TRBJ2-1
D gene: .
clone size: .
CDR3 length: 11
V gene: TRBV6-2/TRBV6-3
CDR3 protein: CASSTRNEQFF
CDR3 DNA: TGTGCCAGCAGTACACGCAATGAGCAGTTCTTC

J gene: TRBJ2-6
D gene: .
clone size: .
CDR3 length: 15
V gene: TRBV5-6
CDR3 protein: CASSSTGSGANVLTF
CDR3 DNA: TGTGCCAGCAGCTCCACTGGGTCTGGGGCCAACGTCCTGACTTTC

J gene: TRBJ1-5
D gene: .
clone size: .
CDR3 length: 16
V gene: TRBV19
CDR3 protein: CASSIVAGRGNQPQHF
CDR3 DNA: TGTGCCAGTAGTATAGTGGCGGGCAGGGGCAATCAGCCCCAGCATTTT

J gene: TRBJ2-5
D gene: TRBD2
clone size: .
CDR3 length: 17
V gene: TRBV5-1
CDR3 protein: CASSQASGGPYQETQYF
CDR3 DNA: TGCGCCAGCAGCCAGGCCAGCGGGGGGCCGTACCAAGAGACCCAGTACTTC

J gene: TRBJ2-2
D gene: TRBD1
clone size: .
CDR3 length: 15
V gene: TRBV5-4
CDR3 protein: CASSLTQGGTGELFF
CDR3 DNA: TGTGCCAGCAGCTTGACACAGGGGGGCACCGGGGAGCTGTTTTTT

J gene: TRBJ2-3
D gene: TRBD1
clone size: .
CDR3 length: 16
V gene: TRBV7-2
CDR3 protein: CASSISRGPGTDTQYF
CDR3 DNA: TGTGCCAGCAGCATCTCCAGGGGGCCGGGCACAGATACGCAGTATTTT

J gene: TRBJ1-2
D gene: .
clone size: .
CDR3 length: 15
V gene: TRBV15
CDR3 protein: CATSRDPNQDYGYTF
CDR3 DNA: TGTGCCACCAGCAGAGATCCGAACCAAGACTATGGCTACACCTTC

J gene: TRBJ1-5
D gene: .
clone size: .
CDR3 length: 15
V gene: TRBV7-8
CDR3 protein: CASSLEETGNQPQHF
CDR3 DNA: TGTGCCAGCAGCTTAGAGGAGACGGGCAATCAGCCCCAGCATTTT

J gene: TRBJ1-6
D gene: .
clone size: .
CDR3 length: 13
V gene: TRBV12-3/TRBV12-4
CDR3 protein: CASTSGVASPLHF
CDR3 DNA: TGTGCCAGCACATCAGGGGTGGCTTCACCCCTCCACTTT

J gene: TRBJ1-5
D gene: TRBD1
clone size: once
CDR3 length: 16
V gene: TRBV19
CDR3 protein: CASRKQQGGGNQPQHF
CDR3 DNA: TGTGCCAGTAGGAAACAACAGGGGGGCGGCAATCAGCCCCAGCATTTT

J gene: TRBJ1-4
D gene: .
clone size: .
CDR3 length: 16
V gene: TRBV5-1
CDR3 protein: CASSLAAQGLDEKLFF
CDR3 DNA: TGCGCCAGCAGCTTGGCCGCGCAGGGGCTGGATGAAAAACTGTTTTTT

J gene: TRBJ2-3
D gene: TRBD1
clone size: .
CDR3 length: 17
V gene: TRBV9
CDR3 protein: CASSAQTGGSSTDTQYF
CDR3 DNA: TGTGCCAGCAGCGCACAAACAGGGGGTTCTAGCACAGATACGCAGTATTTT